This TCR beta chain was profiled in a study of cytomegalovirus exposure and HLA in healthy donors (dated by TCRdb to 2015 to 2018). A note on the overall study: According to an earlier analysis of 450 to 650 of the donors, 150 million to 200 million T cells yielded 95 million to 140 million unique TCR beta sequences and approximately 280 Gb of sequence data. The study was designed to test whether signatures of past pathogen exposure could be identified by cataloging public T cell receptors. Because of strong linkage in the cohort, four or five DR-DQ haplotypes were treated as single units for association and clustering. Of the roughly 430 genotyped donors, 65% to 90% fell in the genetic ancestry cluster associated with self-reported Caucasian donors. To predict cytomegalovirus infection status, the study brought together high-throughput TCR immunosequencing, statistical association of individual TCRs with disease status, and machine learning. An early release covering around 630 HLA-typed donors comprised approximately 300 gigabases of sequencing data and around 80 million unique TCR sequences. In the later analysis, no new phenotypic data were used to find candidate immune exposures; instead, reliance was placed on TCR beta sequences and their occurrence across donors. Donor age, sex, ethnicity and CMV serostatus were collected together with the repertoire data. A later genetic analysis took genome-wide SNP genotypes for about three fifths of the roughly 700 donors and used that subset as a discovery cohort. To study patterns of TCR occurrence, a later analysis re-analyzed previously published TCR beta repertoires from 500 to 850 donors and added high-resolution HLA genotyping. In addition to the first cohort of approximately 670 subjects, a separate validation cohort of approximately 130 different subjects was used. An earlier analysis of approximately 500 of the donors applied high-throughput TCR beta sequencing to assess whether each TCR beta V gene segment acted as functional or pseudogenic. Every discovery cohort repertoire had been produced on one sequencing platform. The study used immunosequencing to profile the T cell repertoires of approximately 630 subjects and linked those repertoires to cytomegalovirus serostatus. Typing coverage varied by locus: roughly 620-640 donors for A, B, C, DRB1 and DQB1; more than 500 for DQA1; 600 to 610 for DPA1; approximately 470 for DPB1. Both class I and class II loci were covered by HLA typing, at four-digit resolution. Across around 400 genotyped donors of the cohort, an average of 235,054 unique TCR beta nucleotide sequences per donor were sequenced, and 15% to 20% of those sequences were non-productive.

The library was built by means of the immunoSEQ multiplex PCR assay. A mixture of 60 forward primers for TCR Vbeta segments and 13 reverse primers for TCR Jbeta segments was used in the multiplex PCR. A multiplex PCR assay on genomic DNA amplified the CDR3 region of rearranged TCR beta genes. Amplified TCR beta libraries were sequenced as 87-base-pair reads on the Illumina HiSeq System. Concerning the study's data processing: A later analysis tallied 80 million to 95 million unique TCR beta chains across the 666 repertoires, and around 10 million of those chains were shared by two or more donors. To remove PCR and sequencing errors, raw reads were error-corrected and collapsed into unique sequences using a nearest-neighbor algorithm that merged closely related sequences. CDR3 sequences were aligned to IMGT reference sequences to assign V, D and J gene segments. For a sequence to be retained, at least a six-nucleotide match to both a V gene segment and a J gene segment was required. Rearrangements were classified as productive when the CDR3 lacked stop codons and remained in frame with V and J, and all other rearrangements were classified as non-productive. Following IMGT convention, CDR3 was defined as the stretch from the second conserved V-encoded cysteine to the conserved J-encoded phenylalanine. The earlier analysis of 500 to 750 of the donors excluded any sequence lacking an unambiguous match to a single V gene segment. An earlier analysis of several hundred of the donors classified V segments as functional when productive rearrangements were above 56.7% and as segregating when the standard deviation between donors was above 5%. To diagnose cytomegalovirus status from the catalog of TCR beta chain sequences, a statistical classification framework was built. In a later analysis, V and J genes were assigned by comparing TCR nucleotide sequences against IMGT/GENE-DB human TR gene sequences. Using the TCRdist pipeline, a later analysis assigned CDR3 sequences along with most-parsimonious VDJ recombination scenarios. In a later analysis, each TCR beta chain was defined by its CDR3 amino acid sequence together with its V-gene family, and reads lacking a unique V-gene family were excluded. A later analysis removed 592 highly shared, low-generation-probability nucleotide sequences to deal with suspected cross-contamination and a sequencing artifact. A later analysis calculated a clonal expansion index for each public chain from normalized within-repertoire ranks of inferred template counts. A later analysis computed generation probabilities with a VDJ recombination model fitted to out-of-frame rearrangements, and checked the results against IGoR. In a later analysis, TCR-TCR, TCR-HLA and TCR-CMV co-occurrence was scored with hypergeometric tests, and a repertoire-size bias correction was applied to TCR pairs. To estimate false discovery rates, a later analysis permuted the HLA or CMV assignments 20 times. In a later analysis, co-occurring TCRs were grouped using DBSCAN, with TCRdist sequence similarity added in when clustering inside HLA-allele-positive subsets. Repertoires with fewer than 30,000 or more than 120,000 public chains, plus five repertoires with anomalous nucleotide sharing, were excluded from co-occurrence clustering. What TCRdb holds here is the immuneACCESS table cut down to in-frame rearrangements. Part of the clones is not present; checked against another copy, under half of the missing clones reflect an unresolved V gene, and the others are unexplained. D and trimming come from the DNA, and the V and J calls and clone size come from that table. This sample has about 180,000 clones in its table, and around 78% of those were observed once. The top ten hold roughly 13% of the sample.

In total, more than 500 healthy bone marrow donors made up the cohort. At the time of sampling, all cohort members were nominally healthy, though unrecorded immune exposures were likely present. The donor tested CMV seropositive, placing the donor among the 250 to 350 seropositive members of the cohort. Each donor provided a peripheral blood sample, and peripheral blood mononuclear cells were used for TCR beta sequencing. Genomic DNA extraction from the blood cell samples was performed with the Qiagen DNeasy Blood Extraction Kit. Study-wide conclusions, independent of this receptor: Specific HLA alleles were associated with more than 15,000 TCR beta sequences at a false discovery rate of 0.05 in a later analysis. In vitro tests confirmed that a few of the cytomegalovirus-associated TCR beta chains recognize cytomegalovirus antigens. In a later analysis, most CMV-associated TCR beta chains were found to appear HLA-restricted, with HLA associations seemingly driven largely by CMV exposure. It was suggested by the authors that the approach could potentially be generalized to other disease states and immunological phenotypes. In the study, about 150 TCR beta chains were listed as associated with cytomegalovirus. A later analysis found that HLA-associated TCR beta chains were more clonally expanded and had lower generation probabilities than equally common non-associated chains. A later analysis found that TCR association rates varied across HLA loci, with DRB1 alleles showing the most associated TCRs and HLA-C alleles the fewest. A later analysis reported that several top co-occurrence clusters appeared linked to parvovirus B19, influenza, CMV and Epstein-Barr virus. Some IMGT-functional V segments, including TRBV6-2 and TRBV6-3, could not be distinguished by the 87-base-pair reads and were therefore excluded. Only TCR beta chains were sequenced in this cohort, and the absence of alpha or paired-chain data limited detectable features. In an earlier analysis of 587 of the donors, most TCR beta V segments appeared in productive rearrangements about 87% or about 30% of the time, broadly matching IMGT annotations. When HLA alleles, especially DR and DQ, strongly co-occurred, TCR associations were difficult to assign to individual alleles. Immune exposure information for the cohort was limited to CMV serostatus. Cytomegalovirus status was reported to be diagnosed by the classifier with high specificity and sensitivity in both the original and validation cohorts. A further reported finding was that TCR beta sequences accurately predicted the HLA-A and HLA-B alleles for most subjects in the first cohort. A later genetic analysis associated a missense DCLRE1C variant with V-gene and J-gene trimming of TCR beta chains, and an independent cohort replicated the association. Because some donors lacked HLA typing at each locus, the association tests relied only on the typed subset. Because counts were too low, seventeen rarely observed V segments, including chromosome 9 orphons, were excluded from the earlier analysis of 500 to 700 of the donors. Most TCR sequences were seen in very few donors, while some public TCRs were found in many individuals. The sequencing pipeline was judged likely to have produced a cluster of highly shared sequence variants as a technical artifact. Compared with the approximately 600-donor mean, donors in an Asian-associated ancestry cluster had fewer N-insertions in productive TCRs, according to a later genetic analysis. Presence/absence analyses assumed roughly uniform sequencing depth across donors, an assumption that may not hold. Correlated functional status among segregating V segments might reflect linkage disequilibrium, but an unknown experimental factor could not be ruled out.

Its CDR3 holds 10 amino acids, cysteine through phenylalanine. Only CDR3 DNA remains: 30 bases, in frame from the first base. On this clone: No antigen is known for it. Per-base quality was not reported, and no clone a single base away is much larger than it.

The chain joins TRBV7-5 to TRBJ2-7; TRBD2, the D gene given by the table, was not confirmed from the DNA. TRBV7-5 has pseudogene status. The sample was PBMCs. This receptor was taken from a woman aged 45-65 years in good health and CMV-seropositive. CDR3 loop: CARSPYEQYF. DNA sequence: TGTGCCAGAAGCCCTTACGAGCAGTACTTC.